This T cell receptor beta chain was observed in a study of shared clonotypes between healthy human individuals. Study outcomes and limitations: Sorted-subset samples were not fully sequenced, rarefaction indicated. Non-shared clonotypes had lower generation probabilities than those shared by all four donors.

CD8 cells classed as naive were CD45RO-negative and positively selected for CCR7, excluding terminally differentiated effector memory CD45RA+ cells. The donors were adults (healthy and HIV-negative) with no recent acute infections or vaccinations. On this clone: Its cognate antigen is unknown.

Genomic DNA from each subset was divided evenly over several immunoSEQ plates. Only in-frame clones appear in the TCRdb table, and some are missing; sequencing was by immunoSEQ multiplex PCR. The sample has some 2.1 million clones; around 95% are singletons. Germline V lookup: CDR1 MNHNS, CDR2 SASEGT. With 1 base removed from V and 10 bases from J, the gap between germline ends came to 13 bases. The CDR3 spans 14 residues. The specimen was naive CD8+ T cells from PBMCs. This clonotype was obtained from a man aged 18 to 30 in good health. Some clones in this sample may be carry-over from other donors' samples. The V gene is TRBV6-1, the J gene TRBJ2-2; D is perhaps TRBD2 (6 bases). CDR3 in amino acids: CASSEVGGRQELFF. CDR3 in DNA: TGTGCCAGCAGTGAAGTGGGGGGACGGCAGGAGCTGTTTTTT.